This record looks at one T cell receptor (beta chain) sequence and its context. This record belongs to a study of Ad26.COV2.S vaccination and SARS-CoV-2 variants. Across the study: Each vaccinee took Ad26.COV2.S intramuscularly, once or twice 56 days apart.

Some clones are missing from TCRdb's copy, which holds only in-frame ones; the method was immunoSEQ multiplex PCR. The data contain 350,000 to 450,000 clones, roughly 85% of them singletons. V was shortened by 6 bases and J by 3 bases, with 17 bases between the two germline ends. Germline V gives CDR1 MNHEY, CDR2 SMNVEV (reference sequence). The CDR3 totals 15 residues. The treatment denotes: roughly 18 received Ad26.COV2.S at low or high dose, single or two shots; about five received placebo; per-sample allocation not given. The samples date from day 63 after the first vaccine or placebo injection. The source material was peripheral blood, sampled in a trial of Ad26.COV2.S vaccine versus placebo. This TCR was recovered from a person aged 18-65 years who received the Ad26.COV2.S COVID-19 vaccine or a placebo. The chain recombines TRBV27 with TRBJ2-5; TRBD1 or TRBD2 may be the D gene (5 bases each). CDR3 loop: CASSQSGRVKETQYF. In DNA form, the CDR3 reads TGTGCCAGCAGCCAATCGGGACGCGTAAAAGAGACCCAGTACTTC.